A selection of T cell receptor beta chains follows, all from one sample in a study of T-cell reconstitution after alpha-beta-depleted transplantation in children. TCRdb passed the PCR reads through MiXCR, listing each CDR3 protein once. Here the sample spans about 360,000 distinct CDR3 sequences, about an eighth being singletons. Source: PBMCs, taken from the stem cell graft. These receptors were obtained from a human donor who donated a stem cell graft to a child with Fanconi anemia. The CDR3 runs from the conserved cysteine through the conserved F or W. Fields, in order: J gene, V gene, D gene, clone size, CDR3 DNA, CDR3 protein. D genes are given only for firm matches. Expanded clones are given a class, and other clones once, few, many or no size at all.

TRBJ2-7 | TRBV15 | . | . | TGTGCCACCAGCAGAGATATCGGCTCCTACGAGCAGTACTTC | CATSRDIGSYEQYF
TRBJ2-3 | TRBV30 | . | few | TGTGCCTGGAGTGTGAACACCTTCACAGATACGCAGTATTTT | CAWSVNTFTDTQYF
TRBJ1-1 | TRBV9 | . | few | TGTGCCAGCAGCGTAGAGGTACGAAGCCGGGAAGCTTTCTTT | CASSVEVRSREAFF
TRBJ1-2 | TRBV5-5 | . | few | TGTGCCAGCAGCCAGCGTTGGTCGGCGGATGGCTACACCTTC | CASSQRWSADGYTF
TRBJ2-7 | TRBV7-6 | TRBD1 | few | TGTGCCAGCAGCTCATCGACAGGGCCCTACGAGCAGTACTTC | CASSSSTGPYEQYF
TRBJ2-7 | TRBV7-9 | . | . | TGTGCCAGCAGCTTAGGTCAGCAGGGAATTTTC | CASSLGQQGIF
TRBJ2-1 | TRBV24-1 | TRBD2 | few | TGTGCCACCAGTGATCCCGCGGGGGGCTCCTACAATGAGCAGTTCTTC | CATSDPAGGSYNEQFF
TRBJ2-3 | TRBV2 | . | . | TGTGCCAGCAGCTCCGGGACTCCGTCGCAGTATTTT | CASSSGTPSQYF
TRBJ1-1 | TRBV12-3/TRBV12-4 | . | many | TGTGCCAGCAGTCGACAGTGGAGCATGAACACTGAAGCTTTCTTT | CASSRQWSMNTEAFF
TRBJ2-7 | TRBV29-1 | . | few | TGCAGCGTTCGAGGGGTCTCCTACGAGCAGTACTTC | CSVRGVSYEQYF
TRBJ1-5 | TRBV12-3/TRBV12-4 | . | many | TGTGCCAGCAGTCCTACGACAGGACCTAATCAGCCCCAGCATTTT | CASSPTTGPNQPQHF
TRBJ2-1 | TRBV20-1 | TRBD2 | many | TGCAGTGCTAGAGACTGGACTAGCGGGGGGCCTGAGCAGTTCTTC | CSARDWTSGGPEQFF
TRBJ1-2 | TRBV9 | . | many | TGTGCCAGCAGCACCGGGACGTATGGCTACACCTTC | CASSTGTYGYTF
TRBJ2-6 | TRBV15 | . | few | TGTGCCACCAGCAGAGAGCTACAGTTCGGGGCCAACGTCCTGACTTTC | CATSRELQFGANVLTF
TRBJ2-3 | TRBV4-2 | . | many | TGTGCCAGCAGCCAAGATGGAAATGAGGGTTGGGACACAGATACGCAGTATTTT | CASSQDGNEGWDTDTQYF
TRBJ2-6 | TRBV20-1 | . | many | TGCAGTGCTAGTGTTATCCCCGGGGCCAACGTCCTGACTTTC | CSASVIPGANVLTF
TRBJ2-2 | TRBV3-1 | . | . | TGTGCCAGCAGCCAAGGACGTTCGAACACCGGGGAGCTGTTTTTT | CASSQGRSNTGELFF
TRBJ2-3 | TRBV5-1 | . | many | TGCGCCAGCAGCCCCCAGGGTGGCACAGATACGCAGTATTTT | CASSPQGGTDTQYF
TRBJ1-5 | TRBV7-2 | . | . | TGTGCCAGCAGCCCGAGGGACTCTGGCCAGCCCCAGCATTTT | CASSPRDSGQPQHF
TRBJ2-7 | TRBV4-3 | . | . | TGCGCCAGCAGCCACGCCATCCTGAGGGAGCAGTACTTC | CASSHAILREQYF
TRBJ1-1 | TRBV2 | . | few | TGTGCCAGCAGTGAACGGGGGAGGGGGACTGAAGCTTTCTTT | CASSERGRGTEAFF
TRBJ2-1 | TRBV6-1 | . | . | TGTGCCAGCAAGGACAGCAGCTCCTACAATGAGCAGTTCTTC | CASKDSSSYNEQFF
TRBJ1-2 | TRBV15 | TRBD1 | few | TGTGCCACCAGCAGGGGGACAGCTAACTATGGCTACACCTTC | CATSRGTANYGYTF
TRBJ2-6 | TRBV11-1 | TRBD1 | few | TGTGCCAGCAGCTTACGAGTCGGATCGGGACAGAGCTCTGGGGCCAACGTCCTGACTTTC | CASSLRVGSGQSSGANVLTF
TRBJ2-2 | TRBV12-3/TRBV12-4 | TRBD1 | . | TGTGCCAGCAGTTTGCACGGACAGGGCGAGCTGTTTTTT | CASSLHGQGELFF
TRBJ1-1 | TRBV7-2 | . | few | TGTGCCAGCAGCTTAATGCGGCGGTCCACTGAAGCTTTCTTT | CASSLMRRSTEAFF
TRBJ1-5 | TRBV7-2 | . | . | TGTGCCAGCAGCTCAGCAGGGATTAGCAATCAGCCCCAGCATTTT | CASSSAGISNQPQHF
TRBJ1-6 | TRBV12-3/TRBV12-4 | . | . | TGTGCCAGCAGTTTTAGACGGAATTCACCCCTCCACTTT | CASSFRRNSPLHF
TRBJ1-1 | TRBV7-2 | . | . | TGTGCCAGCAGCTCTCGACAGGCCCTTGAAGCTTTCTTT | CASSSRQALEAFF
TRBJ2-7 | TRBV5-1 | TRBD1 | few | TGCGCCAGCAGCTTGGGACAGGGGGACGAGCAGTACTTC | CASSLGQGDEQYF
TRBJ1-1 | TRBV5-6 | . | few | TGTGCCAGCAGCTTGGTTGGCGGCTTGACGGCTTTCTTT | CASSLVGGLTAFF
TRBJ1-1 | TRBV20-1 | TRBD1 | . | TGCAGTGCCCAGGCAGGGGGGGGAACTGAAGCTTTCTTT | CSAQAGGGTEAFF
TRBJ2-3 | TRBV13 | TRBD2 | . | TGTGCCAGCAGCTTAACCAGTCGCGGGGGGGTTGCCGCAGATACGCAGTATTTT | CASSLTSRGGVAADTQYF
TRBJ2-3 | TRBV2 | . | . | TGTGCCAGCAAGGGGGGATACACAGATACGCAGTATTTT | CASKGGYTDTQYF
TRBJ1-5 | TRBV24-1 | . | many | TGTGCCACCAGTGATACCGGGACAACGATCAATCAGCCCCAGCATTTT | CATSDTGTTINQPQHF
TRBJ2-3 | TRBV13 | TRBD2 | . | TGTGCCAGCAGCTTAAGGGCGGGGGGCACAGATACGCAGTATTTT | CASSLRAGGTDTQYF